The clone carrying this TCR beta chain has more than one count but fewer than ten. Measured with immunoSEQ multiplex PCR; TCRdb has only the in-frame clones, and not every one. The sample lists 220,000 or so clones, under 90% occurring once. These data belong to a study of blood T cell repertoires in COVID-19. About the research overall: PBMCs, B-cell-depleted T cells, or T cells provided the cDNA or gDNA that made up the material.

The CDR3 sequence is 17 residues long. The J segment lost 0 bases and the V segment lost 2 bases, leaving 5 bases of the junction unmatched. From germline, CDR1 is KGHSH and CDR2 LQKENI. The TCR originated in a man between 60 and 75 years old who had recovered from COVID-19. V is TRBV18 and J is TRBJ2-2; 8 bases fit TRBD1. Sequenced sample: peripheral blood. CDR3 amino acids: CASSPSAQGANTGELFF. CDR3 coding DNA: TGTGCCAGCTCACCATCGGCACAGGGGGCGAACACCGGGGAGCTGTTTTTT.